This paragraph reports one T cell receptor (beta chain). Its specificity is unknown. TCRdb analysed the 5' RACE reads with MiXCR anew, one entry per CDR3 protein. Here the sample spans fewer than 500,000 distinct CDR3 sequences, roughly 25% being singletons. The entry originates in a study of T-cell memory formation after mild COVID-19. For the study at large: The two donors had largely donor-specific TCR clusters. Study-wide results and caveats: Clones that got smaller from day 15 to 85 had even CD4/CD8, while clones growing later tipped toward CD4+. The pre-infection memory compartment contained some responding clones, suggesting cross-reactive memory joined.

The junction had 1 base not matched to a gene; V was cut back by 0 bases and J by 1 base. Per germline, CDR1 KGHDR and CDR2 SFDVKD. This CDR3 is 16 amino acids long. Material for sequencing was PBMCs or a T cell subset sorted from them (not recorded which). The receptor comes from an adult woman who had mild COVID-19 (a few samples of this study predate the infection). Cell type and time point are not known. The chain has TRBV24-1 and TRBJ2-3, with TRBD2 matching 9 bases. This CDR3 reads CATSDLSSGGTDTQYF. In nucleotides, the CDR3 is TGTGCCACCAGTGATTTGTCTAGCGGGGGCACAGATACGCAGTATTTT.